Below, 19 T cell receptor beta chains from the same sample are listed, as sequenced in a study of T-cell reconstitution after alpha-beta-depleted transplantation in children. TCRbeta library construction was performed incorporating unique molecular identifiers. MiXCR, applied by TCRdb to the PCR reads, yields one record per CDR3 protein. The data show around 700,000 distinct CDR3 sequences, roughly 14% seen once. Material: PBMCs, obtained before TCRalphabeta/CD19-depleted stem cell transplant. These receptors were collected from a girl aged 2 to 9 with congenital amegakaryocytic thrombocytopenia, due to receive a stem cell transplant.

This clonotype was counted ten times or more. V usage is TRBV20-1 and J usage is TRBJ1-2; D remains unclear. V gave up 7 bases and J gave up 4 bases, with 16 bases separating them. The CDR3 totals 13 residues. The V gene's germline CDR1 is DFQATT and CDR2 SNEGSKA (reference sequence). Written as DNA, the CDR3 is TGCAGTGATTCCAGCGCCCCTGGCTATGGCTACACCTTC. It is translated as CSDSSAPGYGYTF.

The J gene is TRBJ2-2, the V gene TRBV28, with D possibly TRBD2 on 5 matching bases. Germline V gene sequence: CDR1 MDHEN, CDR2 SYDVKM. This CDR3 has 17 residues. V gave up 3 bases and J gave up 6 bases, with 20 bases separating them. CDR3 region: CASSFGTGIWVSGELFF. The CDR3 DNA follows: TGTGCCAGCAGTTTTGGAACCGGGATCTGGGTGTCCGGGGAGCTGTTTTTT.

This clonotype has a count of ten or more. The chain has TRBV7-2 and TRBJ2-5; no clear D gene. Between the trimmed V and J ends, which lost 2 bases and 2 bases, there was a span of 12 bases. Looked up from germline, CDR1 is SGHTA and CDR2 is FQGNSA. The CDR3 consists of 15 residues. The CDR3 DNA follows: TGTGCCAGCAGCTTACAAATCCAGCCTCAAGAGACCCAGTACTTC. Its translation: CASSLQIQPQETQYF.

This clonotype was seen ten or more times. The CDR3 loop is CASSLVARNTEAFF. The DNA for the CDR3 is TGTGCCAGCAGCTTAGTCGCCAGAAACACTGAAGCTTTCTTT. V gene TRBV7-9 combines with J gene TRBJ1-1; D not certain. V lost 1 base and J 2 bases, leaving 8 bases between the germline ends. Germline V gene lookup returns CDR1 SEHNR and CDR2 FQNEAQ (reference sequence). The CDR3 is 14 amino acids.

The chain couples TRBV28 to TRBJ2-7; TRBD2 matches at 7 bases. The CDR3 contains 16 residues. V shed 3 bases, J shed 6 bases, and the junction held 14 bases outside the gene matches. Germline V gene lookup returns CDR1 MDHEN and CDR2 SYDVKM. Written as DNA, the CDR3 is TGTGCCAGCAGTTTTTGGCGGGAGCTAAATCCCGGCGAGCAGTACTTC. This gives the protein CASSFWRELNPGEQYF.

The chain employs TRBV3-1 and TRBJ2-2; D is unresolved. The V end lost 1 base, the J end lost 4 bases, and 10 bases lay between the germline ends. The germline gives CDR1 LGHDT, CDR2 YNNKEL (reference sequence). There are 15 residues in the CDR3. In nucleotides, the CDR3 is TGTGCCAGCAGCCAAGTCGTTGGGTTCACCGGGGAGCTGTTTTTT. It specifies CASSQVVGFTGELFF.

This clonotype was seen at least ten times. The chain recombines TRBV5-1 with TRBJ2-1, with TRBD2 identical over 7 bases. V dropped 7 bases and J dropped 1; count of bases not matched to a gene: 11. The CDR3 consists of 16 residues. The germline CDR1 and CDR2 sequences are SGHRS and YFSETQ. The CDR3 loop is CASDLGGGSSYNEQFF. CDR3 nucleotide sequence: TGCGCCAGCGATCTTGGAGGCGGGAGTTCCTACAATGAGCAGTTCTTC.

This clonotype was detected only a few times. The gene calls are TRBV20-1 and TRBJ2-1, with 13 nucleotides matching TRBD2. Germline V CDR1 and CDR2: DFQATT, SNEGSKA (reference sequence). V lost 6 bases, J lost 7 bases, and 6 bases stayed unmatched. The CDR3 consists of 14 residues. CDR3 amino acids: CSAIGTSGINEQFF. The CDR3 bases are TGCAGTGCCATCGGGACTAGCGGGATTAATGAGCAGTTCTTC.

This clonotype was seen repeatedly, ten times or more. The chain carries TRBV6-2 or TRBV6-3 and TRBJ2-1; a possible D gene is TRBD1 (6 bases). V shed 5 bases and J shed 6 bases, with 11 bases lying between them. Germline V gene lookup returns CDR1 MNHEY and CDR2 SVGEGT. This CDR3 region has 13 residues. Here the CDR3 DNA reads TGTGCCAGCAGTCACAGGGAAGGCAATGAGCAGTTCTTC. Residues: CASSHREGNEQFF.

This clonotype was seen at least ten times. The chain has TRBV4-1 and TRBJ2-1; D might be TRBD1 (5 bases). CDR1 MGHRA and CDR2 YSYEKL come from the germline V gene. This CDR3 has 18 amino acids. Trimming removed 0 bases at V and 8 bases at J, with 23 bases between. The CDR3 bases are TGCGCCAGCAGCCAAGAAGAAGGTGGGGCTCGCCGTCTCCATGAGCAGTTCTTC. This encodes CASSQEEGGARRLHEQFF.

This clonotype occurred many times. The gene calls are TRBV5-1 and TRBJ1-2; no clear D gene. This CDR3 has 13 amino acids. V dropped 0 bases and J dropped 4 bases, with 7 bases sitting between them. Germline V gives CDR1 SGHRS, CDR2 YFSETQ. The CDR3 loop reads CASSLESVYGYTF. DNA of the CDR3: TGCGCCAGCAGCTTGGAGTCTGTCTATGGCTACACCTTC.

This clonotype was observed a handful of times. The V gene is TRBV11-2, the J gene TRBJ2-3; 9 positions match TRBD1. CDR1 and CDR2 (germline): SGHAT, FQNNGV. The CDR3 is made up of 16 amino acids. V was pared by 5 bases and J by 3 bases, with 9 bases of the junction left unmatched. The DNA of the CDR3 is TGTGCCAGCAGCATCACAGGGGGCGGGAGAACAGATACGCAGTATTTT. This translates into CASSITGGGRTDTQYF.

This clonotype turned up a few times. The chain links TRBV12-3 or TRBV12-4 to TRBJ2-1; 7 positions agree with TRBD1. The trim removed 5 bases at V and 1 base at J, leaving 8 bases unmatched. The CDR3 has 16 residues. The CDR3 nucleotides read TGTGCCAGCAGTCCCCCACGGGACAGTTCCTACAATGAGCAGTTCTTC. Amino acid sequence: CASSPPRDSSYNEQFF.

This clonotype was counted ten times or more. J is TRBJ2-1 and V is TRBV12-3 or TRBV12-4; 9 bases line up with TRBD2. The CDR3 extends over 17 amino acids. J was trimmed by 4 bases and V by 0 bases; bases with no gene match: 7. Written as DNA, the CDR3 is TGTGCCAGCAGTTTAGCGACTAGCGGAGACCCGTACAATGAGCAGTTCTTC. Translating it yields CASSLATSGDPYNEQFF.

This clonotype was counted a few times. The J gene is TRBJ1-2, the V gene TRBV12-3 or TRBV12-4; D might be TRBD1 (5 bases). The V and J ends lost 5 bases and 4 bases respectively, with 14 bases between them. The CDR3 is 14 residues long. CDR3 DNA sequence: TGTGCCAGCAGTGTAAGGGGTCTAGGCTATGGCTACACCTTC. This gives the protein CASSVRGLGYGYTF.

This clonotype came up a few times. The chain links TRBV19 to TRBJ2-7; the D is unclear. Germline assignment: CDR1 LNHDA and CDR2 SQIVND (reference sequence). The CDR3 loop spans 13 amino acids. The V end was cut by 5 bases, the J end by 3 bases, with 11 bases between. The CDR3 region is CASSPINSYEQYF. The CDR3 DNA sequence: TGTGCCAGTAGTCCCATAAACAGCTACGAGCAGTACTTC.

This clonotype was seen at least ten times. The CDR3 reads CARGLPTSYEQYF. The CDR3 DNA sequence: TGTGCCAGAGGACTACCTACTTCCTACGAGCAGTACTTC. The chain recombines TRBV6-6 with TRBJ2-7, with a possible D match to TRBD2 (6 bases). Looked up from germline, CDR1 is MNHNY and CDR2 is SVGAGI (reference sequence). The V end was cut by 9 bases, the J end by 1 base, with 13 bases between. The CDR3 has 13 residues.

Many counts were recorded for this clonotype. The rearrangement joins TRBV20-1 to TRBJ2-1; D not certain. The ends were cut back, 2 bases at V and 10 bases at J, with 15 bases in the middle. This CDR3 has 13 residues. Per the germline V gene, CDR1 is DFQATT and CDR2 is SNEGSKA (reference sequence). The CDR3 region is CSARIPPGAEQFF. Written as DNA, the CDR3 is TGCAGTGCTAGAATCCCCCCAGGAGCGGAGCAGTTCTTC.

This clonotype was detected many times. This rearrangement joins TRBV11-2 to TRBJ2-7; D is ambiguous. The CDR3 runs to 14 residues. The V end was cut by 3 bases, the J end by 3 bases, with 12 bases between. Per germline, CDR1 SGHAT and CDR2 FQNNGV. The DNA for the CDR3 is TGTGCCAGCAGCTTGCGGCTAGTCCTCTACGAGCAGTACTTC. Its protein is CASSLRLVLYEQYF.